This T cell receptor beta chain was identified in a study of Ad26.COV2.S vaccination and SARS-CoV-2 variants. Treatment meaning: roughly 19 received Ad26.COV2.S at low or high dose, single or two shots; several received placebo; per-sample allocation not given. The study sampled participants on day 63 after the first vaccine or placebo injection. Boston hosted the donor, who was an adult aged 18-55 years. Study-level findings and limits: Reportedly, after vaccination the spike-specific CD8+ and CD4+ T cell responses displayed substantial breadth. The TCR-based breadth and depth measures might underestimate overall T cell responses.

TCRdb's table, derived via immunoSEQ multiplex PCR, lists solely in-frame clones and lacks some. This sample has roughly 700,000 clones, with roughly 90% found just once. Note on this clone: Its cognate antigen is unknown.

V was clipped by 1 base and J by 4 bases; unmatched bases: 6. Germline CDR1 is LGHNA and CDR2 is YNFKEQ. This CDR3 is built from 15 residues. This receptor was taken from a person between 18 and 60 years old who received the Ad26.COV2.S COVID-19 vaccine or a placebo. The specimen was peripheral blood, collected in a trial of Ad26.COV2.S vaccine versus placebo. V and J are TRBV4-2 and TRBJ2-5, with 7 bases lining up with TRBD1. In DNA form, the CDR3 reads TGTGCCAGCAGCCAAGGCACAGGGGCCCGAGAGACCCAGTACTTC. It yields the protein CASSQGTGARETQYF.